This T cell receptor (beta chain) was identified in a study of cytomegalovirus exposure and HLA in healthy donors. Study at large: According to later analysis, the same platform produced the 130 or so validation and under 700 first-cohort repertoires.

Clones were read by immunoSEQ multiplex PCR, and TCRdb kept only the in-frame ones, dropping some. The data show 150,000 or so clones, with 70% to 90% seen just once and roughly 6.7% held by the top ten. Germline values: CDR1 SSHAT, CDR2 FNYEAQ (reference sequence). CDR3 size: 14 residues. Among the roughly 120 subjects of the validation cohort, separate from the 666-subject first cohort, were the donors. Points on this clone: Its antigen is still unknown. Sequence at one end of the junction differs from germline and may be a read error.

Whole-study findings and limits: Most TCR sequences showed up rarely, but some public TCRs showed up in many donors. In a later analysis, first-cohort TCR clusters were found to tend to co-occur in the 100 to 150 validation repertoires.

The source material was PBMCs. This clonotype was obtained from a young woman in good health and CMV-seropositive. The rearrangement joins TRBV7-7 to TRBJ2-3, with a possible D match to TRBD2 (5 bases). Here the CDR3 DNA reads TGTGCTAGCAGCTTAGAAGCGGCCGGAGATACGCAGTATTTT. It is translated as CASSLEAAGDTQYF.